The text below deals with one T cell receptor (beta chain). This clone was counted only a few times. The target of this receptor is not known. An end of the junction differs from the germline gene, which may be a read error. The method behind the library was the immunoSEQ multiplex PCR assay. A mixture of 60 forward primers for TCR Vbeta segments and 13 reverse primers for TCR Jbeta segments was used in the multiplex PCR. The CDR3 region of rearranged TCR beta genes was amplified from genomic DNA by a multiplex PCR assay. On the Illumina HiSeq System, the amplified TCR beta libraries were sequenced as 87-base-pair reads. The authors' analysis ran thus. A later analysis counted tens of millions of unique TCR beta chains across the 640 or so repertoires, and roughly 10 million of these chains were shared by at least two donors. A nearest-neighbor algorithm error-corrected the raw reads and collapsed the reads into unique sequences, merging closely related sequences to remove PCR and sequencing errors. CDR3 sequences were aligned to IMGT reference sequences to assign V, D and J gene segments. For a sequence to be retained, a match of at least six nucleotides was required to both a V gene segment and a J gene segment. Rearrangements were called productive when the CDR3 lacked stop codons and stayed in frame with V and J; all others were non-productive. CDR3 was defined by IMGT convention, running from the second conserved V-encoded cysteine to the conserved J-encoded phenylalanine. Sequences without an unambiguous match to a single V gene segment were excluded from the earlier analysis of over 500 of the donors. In an earlier analysis of about 590 of the donors, a V segment was called functional when productive rearrangements were above 56.7%, and segregating when the standard deviation between donors exceeded 5%. A statistical classification framework was developed to diagnose cytomegalovirus status using the catalog of TCR beta chain sequences. In a later analysis, TCR nucleotide sequences were compared against IMGT/GENE-DB human TR gene sequences so that V and J genes could be assigned. A later analysis assigned CDR3 sequences and most-parsimonious VDJ recombination scenarios with the TCRdist pipeline. In a later analysis, every TCR beta chain was defined by the combination of its CDR3 amino acid sequence and its V-gene family, and reads without a unique V-gene family were dropped. A later analysis removed 500 to 600 highly shared, low-generation-probability nucleotide sequences to deal with suspected cross-contamination and a sequencing artifact. For each public chain, a later analysis derived a clonal expansion index from normalized ranks of inferred template counts within each repertoire. In a later analysis, generation probabilities were computed with a VDJ recombination model fitted to out-of-frame rearrangements, and the resulting probabilities were checked against IGoR. In a later analysis, hypergeometric tests were used to score TCR-TCR, TCR-HLA and TCR-CMV co-occurrence, with a repertoire-size bias correction applied to TCR pairs. A later analysis estimated false discovery rates by permuting HLA or CMV assignments 20 times. In a later analysis, co-occurring TCRs were grouped using DBSCAN, and TCRdist sequence similarity was added for clustering within HLA-allele-positive subsets. Co-occurrence clustering excluded repertoires with fewer than 30,000 or more than 120,000 public chains, plus five with anomalous nucleotide sharing. This immuneACCESS table, as held by TCRdb, lists in-frame sequences with V and J called but not all clones. Of the missing ones, under half trace to an unresolved V gene in checked studies; the others have no known cause. The DNA was the basis for D and trimming; V, J and clone size are from that table. This sample has about 160,000 clones in its table, and around 67% of those were observed once. The ten largest clones represent approximately 1.6% of the sample.

The cohort was made up of about 670 healthy bone marrow donors. Cohort members were all nominally healthy when sampled, although unrecorded immune exposures were likely present. The donor was CMV seronegative and was included in the group of a few hundred seronegative cohort members. Every donor gave a peripheral blood sample, and the peripheral blood mononuclear cells from that sample were used for TCR beta sequencing. Genomic DNA extraction from the blood cell samples was performed with the Qiagen DNeasy Blood Extraction Kit. CDR1 and CDR2, looked up from the germline V gene (reference sequence), are SSHAT and FNYEAQ. The CDR3 starts with the cysteine, ends with the phenylalanine, and has 14 residues. The CDR3 DNA has 42 bases and is translated from base 1. The data were taken from a study of cytomegalovirus exposure and HLA in healthy donors (TCRdb year 2017). Background on the whole study: According to an earlier analysis of a few hundred of the donors, about 179 million T cells yielded 117 million unique TCR beta sequences and 276 Gb of sequence data. An early release that covered around 590 HLA-typed donors contained around 330 gigabases of sequencing data and 70 million to 100 million unique TCR sequences. Of the roughly 390 genotyped donors, approximately 80% were placed in the genetic ancestry cluster associated with self-reported Caucasian donors. The aim of the study was to test whether cataloging public T cell receptors could identify signatures of past pathogen exposure. Using immunosequencing, the study profiled T cell repertoires from some 670 subjects and related those repertoires to cytomegalovirus serostatus. Along with the roughly 670-subject first cohort, a separate validation cohort of over 90 different subjects was used. High-throughput TCR immunosequencing, statistical association of individual TCRs with disease status, and machine learning were combined to predict cytomegalovirus infection status. To study patterns of TCR occurrence, a later analysis re-analyzed previously published TCR beta repertoires from under 750 donors and added high-resolution HLA genotyping. Rather than using new phenotypic data, the later analysis identified candidate immune exposures from TCR beta sequences and from how often those sequences occurred across donors. An earlier analysis of 587 of the donors used high-throughput TCR beta sequencing to judge whether each TCR beta V gene segment behaved as functional or pseudogenic. Donor age, sex, ethnicity and CMV serostatus were compiled together with the repertoire data. Genome-wide SNP genotypes for about 65% of the roughly 670 donors were used in a later genetic analysis, which treated that subset as a discovery cohort. All discovery cohort repertoires had been generated on a single sequencing platform. HLA typing covered class I and class II loci at four-digit resolution. The number of donors typed differed by locus, with roughly 620-630 for A, B, C, DRB1 and DQB1, 522 for DQA1, under 610 for DPA1, and some 470 for DPB1. Roughly five DR-DQ haplotypes were handled as single units for association and clustering because linkage in the cohort was strong. Among about 410 genotyped donors of the cohort, an average of approximately 240,000 unique TCR beta nucleotide sequences was sequenced per donor, of which 15% to 20% were non-productive. Points the paper makes about the study in general: Strong co-occurrence of HLA alleles, especially DR and DQ, made assigning TCR associations to individual alleles difficult. Across donors, most TCR sequences were observed very rarely, whereas some public TCRs were present in many individuals. In a later analysis, most CMV-associated TCR beta chains were found to appear HLA-restricted, with HLA associations seemingly driven largely by CMV exposure. Because some donors lacked HLA typing at each locus, the association tests relied only on the typed subset. CMV serostatus was the only immune exposure information available for the cohort. Because the 87-base-pair reads could not distinguish some IMGT-functional V segments, including TRBV6-2 and TRBV6-3, those segments were excluded. Compared with equally common non-associated chains, HLA-associated TCR beta chains in a later analysis were more clonally expanded and had lower generation probabilities. A cluster of highly shared sequence variants was judged likely to be a technical artifact of the sequencing pipeline. In the study, some 160 TCR beta chains were listed as associated with cytomegalovirus. Three of the identified cytomegalovirus-associated TCR beta chains were confirmed in vitro to be specific for cytomegalovirus antigens. Cytomegalovirus status was reported to be diagnosed by the classifier with high specificity and sensitivity in both the original and validation cohorts. According to a later analysis, parvovirus B19, influenza, CMV and Epstein-Barr virus appeared linked to several top co-occurrence clusters. The presence/absence analyses assumed that sequencing depth was roughly uniform across donors, and that assumption may not be true. Because counts were too low, seventeen rarely observed V segments, including chromosome 9 orphons, were left out of the earlier analysis of 587 of the donors. Linkage disequilibrium might explain the correlated functional status among segregating V segments, but an unknown experimental factor could not be excluded. A further reported finding was that TCR beta sequences accurately predicted the HLA-A and HLA-B alleles for most subjects in the first cohort. A later genetic analysis reported fewer N-insertions in productive TCRs among donors in an Asian-associated ancestry cluster than the approximately 700-donor mean. A later analysis associated about 17,000 TCR beta sequences with specific HLA alleles at a false discovery rate of 0.05. In a later analysis, TCR association rates were found to vary across HLA loci, with the most associated TCRs seen for DRB1 alleles and the fewest for HLA-C alleles. An association between a missense DCLRE1C variant and V-gene and J-gene trimming of TCR beta chains was found in a later genetic analysis and replicated in an independent cohort. In an earlier analysis of 587 of the donors, most TCR beta V segments appeared in productive rearrangements about 90% or about 30% of the time, broadly matching IMGT annotations. According to the authors, the approach could potentially be generalized to other disease states and immunological phenotypes. The cohort was sequenced for TCR beta chains only, and without alpha or paired-chain data the features that could be detected were limited.

The V and J genes are TRBV7-7 and TRBJ2-5, with TRBD1 perhaps the D gene, on 5 matching bases. Sequencing input: PBMCs. This sequence was found in a woman between 18 and 30 years old in good health and CMV-seronegative. The CDR3 protein: CASSLFKGSETQYF. The nucleotide sequence is given as TGTGCTAGCAGCCTATTCAAGGGGTCAGAGACCCAGTACTTC. With all but the CDR3 taken from the reference TRBV7-7 and TRBJ2-5 genes, the full variable domain is: GAGVSQSPRYKVTKRGQDVTLRCDPISSHATLYWYQQALGQGPEFLTYFNYEAQPDKSGLPSDRFSAERPEGSISTLTIQRTEQRDSAMYRCASSLFKGSETQYFGPGTRLLVL.